The clone carrying this T cell receptor beta chain came up many times. Antigen specificity is unknown. The data are from a study of CD8 T cells in ankylosing spondylitis. TCRdb passed the 5' RACE reads through MiXCR, listing each CDR3 protein once. The data contain 250,000 to 350,000 distinct CDR3 sequences, less than 25% of them singletons. Regarding the study as a whole: Some of the motif variants had earlier been found in reactive arthritis patients' fluid and blood. What seemed typical of ankylosing spondylitis blood was a TCR beta motif built from several highly homologous variants. Disease-linked clones displayed a CD8+ phenotype and appeared relatively rarely in peripheral blood.

The receptor comes from a female donor with ankylosing spondylitis or in good health (not recorded which). The sequenced material came from blood, either unsorted or a sorted T cell fraction (not recorded which).

The CDR3 sequence: CATMLGATDTQYF. The CDR3 nucleotides read TGTGCCACCATGCTGGGGGCCACAGATACGCAGTATTTT. The genes are TRBV12-3 or TRBV12-4 and TRBJ2-3, with D possibly being TRBD1 (6 bases). The CDR3 is 13 amino acids. Trimming took 10 bases from V and 2 from J, leaving 13 bases between them.